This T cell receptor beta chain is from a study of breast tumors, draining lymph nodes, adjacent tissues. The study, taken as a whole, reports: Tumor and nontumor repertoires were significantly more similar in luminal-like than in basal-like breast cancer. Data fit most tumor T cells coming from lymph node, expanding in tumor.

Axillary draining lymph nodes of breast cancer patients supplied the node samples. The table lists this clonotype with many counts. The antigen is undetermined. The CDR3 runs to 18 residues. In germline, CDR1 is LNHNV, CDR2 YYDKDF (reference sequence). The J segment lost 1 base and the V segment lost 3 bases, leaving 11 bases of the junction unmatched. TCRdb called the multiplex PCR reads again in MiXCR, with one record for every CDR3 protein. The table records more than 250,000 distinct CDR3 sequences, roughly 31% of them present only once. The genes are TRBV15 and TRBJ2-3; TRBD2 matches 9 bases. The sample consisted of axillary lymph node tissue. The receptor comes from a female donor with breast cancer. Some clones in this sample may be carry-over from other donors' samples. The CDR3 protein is CATSSPGRSGRRTDTQYF. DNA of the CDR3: TGTGCCACCAGCAGTCCCGGACGTAGCGGGAGACGCACAGATACGCAGTATTTT.